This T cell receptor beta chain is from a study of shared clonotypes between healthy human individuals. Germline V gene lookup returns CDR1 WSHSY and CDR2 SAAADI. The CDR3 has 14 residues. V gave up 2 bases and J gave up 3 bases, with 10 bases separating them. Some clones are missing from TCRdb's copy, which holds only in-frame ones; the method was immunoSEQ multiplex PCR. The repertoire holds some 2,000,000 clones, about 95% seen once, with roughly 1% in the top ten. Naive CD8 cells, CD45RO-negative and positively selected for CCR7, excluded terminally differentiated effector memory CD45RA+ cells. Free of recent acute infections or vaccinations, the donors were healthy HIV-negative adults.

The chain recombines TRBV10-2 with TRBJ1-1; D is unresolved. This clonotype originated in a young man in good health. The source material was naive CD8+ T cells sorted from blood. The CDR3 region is CASSEQGPYTEAFF. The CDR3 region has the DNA TGCGCCAGCAGTGAGCAAGGGCCATACACTGAAGCTTTCTTT.